The 5 T cell receptor beta chains given below trace back to one sample, sequenced in a study of regulatory T cells in long-lasting Graves disease. Assembly of TCR beta libraries relied on iRepertoire HTBI primers together with Arm-PCR of CDR3 regions. From the multiplex PCR reads, TCRdb called clonotypes with MiXCR, one entry per CDR3 protein. There are approximately 400,000 distinct CDR3 sequences in the sample; about 12% occur only once, and approximately 17% lies in the top ten. The time point here: newly diagnosed GD, antithyroid drugs for less than 3 months. From PBMCs, RNA was extracted and then used to make the TCR library. These data were also reused for a study on T cells in Graves' hyperthyroidism and ophthalmopathy.

Source: peripheral blood mononuclear cells (PBMCs), taken at new diagnosis, from a patient treated with antithyroid drugs. Source of these receptors: a young woman with Graves disease.

V and J are TRBV7-2 and TRBJ1-2; D not resolved. V lost 5 bases to trimming and J lost 3 bases, with 19 bases between them. The CDR3 is 16 residues long. CDR1 and CDR2 (germline): SGHTA, FQGNSA. The CDR3 sequence is CASSESLPAVHYGYTF. The CDR3 DNA sequence: TGTGCCAGCAGCGAGTCGCTACCGGCAGTTCACTATGGCTACACCTTC.

This clonotype turned up a few times. V gene TRBV12-5 combines with J gene TRBJ2-5; D is perhaps TRBD2 (5 bases). The CDR3 length is 14 residues. V lost 7 bases and J 5 bases, leaving 17 bases between the germline ends. Looked up from germline, CDR1 is LGHNT and CDR2 is FRNRAP. The CDR3 loop is CASALAGVKETQYF. DNA of the CDR3: TGTGCTAGTGCCCTCGCCGGGGTCAAGGAGACCCAGTACTTC.

This clonotype was counted a single time. A much larger clone sits a single nucleotide away, making a read error possible. This chain joins TRBV6-2 or TRBV6-3 and TRBJ2-3, with 11 bases aligning to TRBD1. Per germline, CDR1 MNHEY and CDR2 SVGEGT. CDR3 size: 14 residues. V lost 6 bases, J lost 6 bases, and 5 bases stayed unmatched. CDR3 protein: CASRRTGGADTQYF. CDR3 nucleotide sequence: TGTGCCAGCAGAAGGACAGGGGGCGCCGATACGCAGTATTTT.

This rearrangement joins TRBV27 to TRBJ2-1, with 14 bases fitting TRBD2. Germline CDR1 and CDR2: MNHEY and SMNVEV (reference sequence). Trimming took 4 bases from V and 3 from J; bases not matched to a gene: 8. The CDR3 consists of 18 residues. The CDR3 reads CASSSRLAGGPVYNEQFF. DNA of the CDR3: TGTGCCAGCAGTTCTAGACTAGCGGGAGGGCCCGTCTACAATGAGCAGTTCTTC.

This clonotype has ten or more counts. The chain couples TRBV11-2 to TRBJ1-2, with a weak D call TRBD1 (6 bases). The CDR3 has 15 amino acids. V lost 0 bases, J lost 3 bases, and 11 bases lay in between. Germline lookup yields CDR1 SGHAT and CDR2 FQNNGV. The DNA of the CDR3 is TGTGCCAGCAGCTTAGAGGCAGGGGATGACTATGGCTACACCTTC. Translating gives CASSLEAGDDYGYTF. The variable domain in full, with the rest retrieved from reference TRBV11-2 and TRBJ1-2, is EAGVAQSPRYKIIEKRQSVAFWCNPISGHATLYWYQQILGQGPKLLIQFQNNGVVDDSQLPKDRFSAERLKGVDSTLKIQPAKLEDSAVYLCASSLEAGDDYGYTFGSGTRLTVV.